Following are 19 T cell receptor beta chains from one sample sequenced in a study of Graves' ophthalmopathy and Graves' hyperthyroidism. Using RNA transcripts, the TCR beta CDR3 regions were amplified. HTBI primers primed a first-round RT-PCR, and a second-round multiplex PCR followed. Using its own MiXCR run on the multiplex PCR reads, TCRdb lists one record per CDR3 protein. Altogether fewer than 400,000 distinct CDR3 sequences are present, 15% to 20% being singletons, with the ten largest covering around 1.6%. The specimen was peripheral blood. The receptors come from a woman aged 18-29 years with Graves' ophthalmopathy.

The table lists this clonotype with many counts. The chain joins TRBV5-6 to TRBJ2-5, with no clear D. This CDR3 has 13 residues. Looked up from germline, CDR1 is SGHDT and CDR2 is YYEEEE. V dropped 1 base and J dropped 0 bases, with 4 bases sitting between them. The CDR3 DNA follows: TGTGCCAGCAGCTTGACGAACCAAGAGACCCAGTACTTC. It yields the protein CASSLTNQETQYF.

This clonotype was counted many times. This chain connects TRBV20-1 to TRBJ1-1; D possibly corresponds to TRBD1 (5 bases). CDR1 DFQATT and CDR2 SNEGSKA come from the germline V gene (reference sequence). The length of the CDR3 is 14 residues. V dropped 2 bases and J dropped 0 bases, with 10 bases sitting between them. In DNA, the CDR3 is TGCAGTGCTAGACAGGGTGGCATGAACACTGAAGCTTTCTTT. This sequence encodes CSARQGGMNTEAFF.

This clonotype was seen many times. The chain links TRBV2 to TRBJ2-5; perhaps TRBD2 as D (5 bases). Germline CDR1 reads SNHLY; CDR2 reads FYNNEI. V lost 9 bases, J lost 2 bases, and 16 bases lay in between. The CDR3 sequence is 14 residues long. CDR3 loop: CASFKRAAQETQYF. CDR3 DNA sequence: TGTGCCAGTTTCAAGAGGGCAGCTCAAGAGACCCAGTACTTC. Based on the CDR3 plus reference TRBV2 and TRBJ2-5, the full variable domain is EPEVTQTPSHQVTQMGQEVILRCVPISNHLYFYWYRQILGQKVEFLVSFYNNEISEKSEIFDDQFSVERPDGSNFTLKIRSTKLEDSAMYFCASFKRAAQETQYFGPGTRLLVL.

This clonotype was observed at least ten times. The rearrangement joins TRBV12-3 or TRBV12-4 to TRBJ1-3, with 8 bases fitting TRBD1. This CDR3 spans 14 amino acids. V lost 5 bases and J lost 4; bases outside the gene matches: 4. DNA for the CDR3: TGTGCCAGCAGTGACAGGGGAAGGGGAAACACCATATATTTT. This sequence encodes CASSDRGRGNTIYF.

This clonotype was seen many times. V is TRBV6-1 and J is TRBJ2-7; 8 bases are shared with TRBD2. This CDR3 has 16 amino acids. Germline loops: CDR1 MNHNS, CDR2 SASEGT. J lost 0 bases, V lost 6 bases, and 10 bases had no gene match. In DNA, the CDR3 is TGTGCCAGCAGGGGTCTAGCGGGCCCGTACTCCTACGAGCAGTACTTC. Its protein product is CASRGLAGPYSYEQYF.

This clonotype occurred many times. V is TRBV30 and J is TRBJ2-5; no clear D gene. V was trimmed by 2 bases and J by 5 bases, leaving 6 bases between them. Germline loops: CDR1 GTSNPN, CDR2 SVGIG (reference sequence). The length of the CDR3 is 11 residues. The CDR3 nucleotides are TGTGCCTGGAGTCTTGGGGAGACCCAGTACTTC. This gives the protein CAWSLGETQYF.

This clonotype was observed at least ten times. The chain links TRBV6-2 or TRBV6-3 to TRBJ2-7; maybe TRBD1 (6 bases). The germline V gene encodes CDR1 MNHEY and CDR2 SVGEGT. Trimming took off 6 bases at V and 5 bases at J, with 26 bases between the two ends. This CDR3 spans 17 amino acids. For the CDR3, the DNA is TGTGCCAGCAGACAACCTTGGACAGATTTTATAATTAACGAGCAGTACTTC. Protein product: CASRQPWTDFIINEQYF.

This clonotype was picked up many times. The chain uses TRBV10-2 and TRBJ2-5; D unresolved. The CDR3 is 12 amino acids. Germline CDR1 is WSHSY and CDR2 is SAAADI. V dropped 1 base and J dropped 5 bases, with 5 bases sitting between them. CDR3 DNA sequence: TGCGCCAGCAGTGAGTTGATGGAGACCCAGTACTTC. It codes for CASSELMETQYF.

This clonotype showed up many times. The V and J genes are TRBV7-2 and TRBJ2-5, with 7 bases identical to TRBD1. The CDR3 spans 16 residues. J was trimmed by 2 bases and V by 1 base; bases with no gene match: 7. Germline values: CDR1 SGHTA, CDR2 FQGNSA. CDR3 amino acids: CASSLGTGTTQETQYF. The CDR3 region has the DNA TGTGCCAGCAGCTTAGGGACAGGAACGACGCAAGAGACCCAGTACTTC. Variable domain in full (rest from reference TRBV7-2 and TRBJ2-5): GAGVSQSPSNKVTEKGKDVELRCDPISGHTALYWYRQSLGQGLEFLIYFQGNSAPDKSGLPSDRFSAERTGGSVSTLTIQRTQQEDSAVYLCASSLGTGTTQETQYFGPGTRLLVL.

This clonotype showed up many times. V is TRBV6-4 and J is TRBJ2-2; 8 nucleotides agree with TRBD2. Trimming removed 5 bases from V and 0 bases from J; junction bases left unmatched: 8. The CDR3 is 17 amino acids. Germline V CDR1 and CDR2: MRHNA, SNTAGT. The CDR3 spells CASSRGLAGTNTGELFF. The DNA for the CDR3 is TGTGCCAGCAGTCGGGGGTTAGCGGGGACGAACACCGGGGAGCTGTTTTTT.

This clonotype was counted at least ten times. V gene TRBV5-1 combines with J gene TRBJ1-2; D may be TRBD1 (5 bases). CDR1 is SGHRS and CDR2 is YFSETQ in the germline V gene. The CDR3 is made up of 13 amino acids. Trimming removed 3 bases at V and 6 bases at J, with 12 bases between. In DNA form, the CDR3 reads TGCGCCAGCAGCTATGAAGGGGTGGATGGCTACACCTTC. Protein sequence: CASSYEGVDGYTF.

This clonotype has ten or more counts. The rearrangement uses TRBV28 and TRBJ2-5; D might be TRBD1 (6 bases). Germline V gene data show CDR1 as MDHEN and CDR2 as SYDVKM. Trimming stripped 2 bases from V and 2 bases from J, with 9 bases between. This CDR3 region has 14 residues. The CDR3 loop is CASSLRGQQETQYF. Written as DNA, the CDR3 is TGTGCCAGCAGTTTAAGGGGACAACAAGAGACCCAGTACTTC.

This clonotype was counted a few times. The J gene is TRBJ2-2, the V gene TRBV29-1, with TRBD2 matching 8 bases. This CDR3 comprises 14 residues. Germline V gene sequence: CDR1 SQVTM, CDR2 ANQGSEA. J was trimmed by 4 bases and V by 5 bases; bases with no gene match: 6. This CDR3 reads CSVSGTSSTGELFF. The CDR3 nucleotides are TGCAGCGTTTCCGGGACTAGTTCCACCGGGGAGCTGTTTTTT.

With respect to this clonotype: At one end, the junction sequence differs from germline, possibly due to a read error. V usage is TRBV4-3 and J usage is TRBJ1-3; D possibly corresponds to TRBD1 (6 bases). CDR3 length equals 14 residues. From germline, CDR1 is LGHNA and CDR2 YSLEER. Written as DNA, the CDR3 is TGCGTCAGCAGCCAAGGGGGTTCTGGAAACACCATATATTTT. It specifies CVSSQGGSGNTIYF.

Many counts were recorded for this clonotype. At one of its ends the junction is not consistent with the germline gene, which may arise from a read error. This chain joins TRBV7-8 and TRBJ1-1; D remains ambiguous. Germline-derived CDR1 and CDR2 are SGHVS and FQNEAQ. The CDR3 extends over 13 amino acids. CDR3 in amino acids: CASSLTPPTEALF. In nucleotides, the CDR3 is TGTGCCAGCAGCTTAACGCCCCCGACTGAAGCTCTCTTT. The full variable domain, completed using reference TRBV7-8 and TRBJ1-1, is GAGVSQSPRYKVAKRGQDVALRCDPISGHVSLFWYQQALGQGPEFLTYFQNEAQLDKSGLPSDRFFAERPEGSVSTLKIQRTQQEDSAVYLCASSLTPPTEALFGQGTRLTVV.

This clonotype appeared many times. The chain combines TRBV12-3 or TRBV12-4 with TRBJ2-5, with 12 bases fitting TRBD2. The length of the CDR3 is 18 residues. Germline trimming cut 6 bases from V and 1 base from J; bases unmatched to any gene: 12. The CDR3 nucleotides are TGTGCCAGCAGACCCTCTAGCGGGGGGGCCGTGTCCCAAGAGACCCAGTACTTC. Translated: CASRPSSGGAVSQETQYF.

Many counts were recorded for this clonotype. In nucleotides, the CDR3 is TGTGCCAGCAGCGTAGCAGGGACCACCCCGGAGACCCAGTACTTC. Translating it yields CASSVAGTTPETQYF. The gene calls are TRBV9 and TRBJ2-5; the D call may be TRBD1 or TRBD2 (5 bases each). With 0 bases removed from V and 5 bases from J, the gap between germline ends came to 14 bases. There are 15 residues in the CDR3. Germline V lookup: CDR1 SGDLS, CDR2 YYNGEE.

This clonotype was observed many times. J is TRBJ1-3 and V is TRBV7-8, with a weak D call TRBD1 (6 bases). CDR3 length: 15 amino acids. CDR1 SGHVS and CDR2 FQNEAQ come from the germline V gene. Between the trimmed V and J ends, which lost 3 bases and 0 bases, there was a span of 9 bases. DNA of the CDR3: TGTGCCAGCAGCTTGGGACACAGCTCTGGAAACACCATATATTTT. Protein product: CASSLGHSSGNTIYF.

There are a few counts of this clonotype. The chain employs TRBV12-3 or TRBV12-4 and TRBJ2-1; D is uncertain. V shed 1 base and J shed 8 bases, with 6 bases lying between them. This CDR3 spans 12 amino acids. CDR3 sequence (DNA): TGTGCCAGCAGTTTAGGTGCCCATGAGCAGTTCTTC. Amino acid sequence: CASSLGAHEQFF.